The rows below give T cell receptor beta chains drawn from one sample of a study of cytomegalovirus exposure and HLA in healthy donors. Measured with immunoSEQ multiplex PCR; TCRdb has only the in-frame clones, and not every one. The sample shows about 59,000 clones, roughly nine tenths of them seen only once. Sequencing input: PBMCs. Receptor source: a man aged 30 to 39 in good health and CMV-seropositive. CDR3s include the opening cysteine and the closing phenylalanine or tryptophan. A D gene is named only where the DNA matches it firmly. Some rows have no size entry. The others give once, few or many, or a class for an expanded clone.

v_gene: TRBV27; d_gene: NA; j_gene: TRBJ2-3; abundance: NA; CDR3aa: CASSVQTREPLSSTDTQYF; CDR3nt: TGTGCCAGCAGTGTCCAGACAAGAGAACCCCTTTCTAGCACAGATACGCAGTATTTT
v_gene: TRBV10-3; d_gene: NA; j_gene: TRBJ2-5; abundance: NA; CDR3aa: CAISESRGETQYF; CDR3nt: TGTGCCATCAGTGAGTCGAGGGGGGAGACCCAGTACTTC
v_gene: TRBV4-2; d_gene: TRBD1; j_gene: TRBJ2-7; abundance: NA; CDR3aa: CASSQDTGDEQYF; CDR3nt: TGTGCCAGCAGCCAAGACACAGGGGACGAGCAGTACTTC
v_gene: TRBV7-2; d_gene: NA; j_gene: TRBJ2-3; abundance: NA; CDR3aa: CASSRTGVSTDTQYF; CDR3nt: TGTGCCAGCAGCAGGACTGGGGTTAGCACAGATACGCAGTATTTT
v_gene: TRBV6-5; d_gene: TRBD1; j_gene: TRBJ2-7; abundance: NA; CDR3aa: CASSYSGQGAYEQYF; CDR3nt: TGTGCCAGCAGTTACTCCGGACAGGGGGCCTACGAGCAGTACTTC
v_gene: TRBV28; d_gene: TRBD2; j_gene: TRBJ2-7; abundance: once; CDR3aa: CASSLAGEIEQYF; CDR3nt: TGTGCCAGCAGTTTAGCGGGAGAGATTGAGCAGTACTTC
v_gene: TRBV7-9; d_gene: TRBD2; j_gene: TRBJ2-1; abundance: NA; CDR3aa: CASSFPLAGGFNNEQFF; CDR3nt: TGTGCCAGCAGCTTTCCCTTAGCGGGAGGGTTCAACAATGAGCAGTTCTTC
v_gene: TRBV27; d_gene: NA; j_gene: TRBJ1-4; abundance: NA; CDR3aa: CASGRGGYEKLFF; CDR3nt: TGTGCCAGCGGGAGGGGCGGATATGAAAAACTGTTTTTT
v_gene: TRBV4-1; d_gene: TRBD2; j_gene: TRBJ2-1; abundance: NA; CDR3aa: CASSLAGAYNEQFF; CDR3nt: TGCGCCAGCAGTCTAGCGGGAGCATACAATGAGCAGTTCTTC
v_gene: TRBV4-2; d_gene: TRBD2; j_gene: TRBJ2-7; abundance: NA; CDR3aa: CASSQGGRVGYEQYF; CDR3nt: TGTGCCAGCAGCCAAGGCGGGAGAGTCGGATACGAGCAGTACTTC
v_gene: TRBV9; d_gene: NA; j_gene: TRBJ1-2; abundance: NA; CDR3aa: CASSVAGEGGYTF; CDR3nt: TGTGCCAGCAGCGTAGCCGGAGAAGGAGGCTACACCTTC
v_gene: TRBV6-1; d_gene: TRBD1; j_gene: TRBJ2-7; abundance: few; CDR3aa: CASSEVLGGWEQYF; CDR3nt: TGTGCCAGCAGTGAAGTTTTAGGGGGCTGGGAGCAGTACTTC
v_gene: TRBV25-1; d_gene: NA; j_gene: TRBJ1-2; abundance: NA; CDR3aa: CASSEAGFYGYTF; CDR3nt: TGTGCCAGCAGTGAGGCGGGGTTCTATGGCTACACCTTC
v_gene: TRBV9; d_gene: NA; j_gene: TRBJ1-5; abundance: NA; CDR3aa: CASSLGGGSQPQHF; CDR3nt: TGTGCCAGCAGCCTAGGGGGGGGAAGTCAGCCCCAGCATTTT
v_gene: TRBV14; d_gene: TRBD2; j_gene: TRBJ2-1; abundance: NA; CDR3aa: CASSLGTSGFNEQFF; CDR3nt: TGTGCCAGCAGCCTGGGGACTAGCGGTTTTAATGAGCAGTTCTTC
v_gene: TRBV13; d_gene: NA; j_gene: TRBJ1-1; abundance: NA; CDR3aa: CASSFGGMNTEAFF; CDR3nt: TGTGCCAGCAGCTTTGGGGGGATGAACACTGAAGCTTTCTTT
v_gene: TRBV11-2; d_gene: TRBD2; j_gene: TRBJ2-7; abundance: NA; CDR3aa: CASSFSGSRGEQYF; CDR3nt: TGTGCCAGCAGCTTTAGCGGGAGCAGGGGCGAGCAGTACTTC
v_gene: TRBV30; d_gene: TRBD1; j_gene: TRBJ2-2; abundance: NA; CDR3aa: CACTLMDRKDTGELFF; CDR3nt: TGTGCCTGCACATTAATGGACAGGAAAGACACCGGGGAGCTGTTTTTT
v_gene: TRBV2; d_gene: NA; j_gene: TRBJ1-6; abundance: NA; CDR3aa: CASSPRTDLSSYNSPLHF; CDR3nt: TGTGCCAGCAGTCCCAGGACAGACCTGAGCTCCTATAATTCACCCCTCCACTTT
v_gene: TRBV7-8; d_gene: TRBD1; j_gene: TRBJ2-1; abundance: once; CDR3aa: CASSLVGQGPYNEQFF; CDR3nt: TGTGCCAGCAGCTTAGTCGGACAGGGTCCCTACAATGAGCAGTTCTTC
v_gene: TRBV4-2; d_gene: NA; j_gene: TRBJ2-7; abundance: NA; CDR3aa: CASSQEWREPYEQYF; CDR3nt: TGTGCCAGCAGCCAAGAATGGAGGGAACCCTACGAGCAGTACTTC
v_gene: TRBV6-5; d_gene: NA; j_gene: TRBJ1-1; abundance: NA; CDR3aa: CATLTPLNTEAFF; CDR3nt: TGTGCCACCCTCACACCCTTGAACACTGAAGCTTTCTTT
v_gene: TRBV5-4; d_gene: TRBD2; j_gene: TRBJ2-5; abundance: NA; CDR3aa: CASSPLGLQETQYF; CDR3nt: TGTGCCAGCAGCCCCTTGGGACTACAAGAGACCCAGTACTTC
v_gene: TRBV30; d_gene: NA; j_gene: TRBJ1-6; abundance: once; CDR3aa: CAWSPGNSPLHF; CDR3nt: TGTGCCTGGTCCCCAGGAAATTCACCCCTCCACTTT
v_gene: TRBV14; d_gene: NA; j_gene: TRBJ2-3; abundance: NA; CDR3aa: CASSPRLGTDTQYF; CDR3nt: TGTGCCAGCAGCCCCCGACTAGGGACAGATACGCAGTATTTT
v_gene: TRBV11-3; d_gene: NA; j_gene: TRBJ2-5; abundance: once; CDR3aa: CASSLAETQYF; CDR3nt: TGTGCCAGCAGCTTAGCGGAGACCCAGTACTTC
v_gene: TRBV5-1; d_gene: TRBD2; j_gene: TRBJ2-1; abundance: NA; CDR3aa: CASSRTSGSSYNEQFF; CDR3nt: TGCGCCAGCAGCCGTACTAGCGGGAGCTCCTACAATGAGCAGTTCTTC
v_gene: TRBV11-3; d_gene: TRBD2; j_gene: TRBJ2-1; abundance: NA; CDR3aa: CASSLDWGTSGNEQFF; CDR3nt: TGTGCCAGCAGCTTAGATTGGGGGACTAGCGGCAATGAGCAGTTCTTC
v_gene: TRBV4-1; d_gene: NA; j_gene: TRBJ2-2; abundance: NA; CDR3aa: CASSQVLGELFF; CDR3nt: TGCGCCAGCAGCCAAGTACTGGGGGAGCTGTTTTTT
v_gene: TRBV5-1; d_gene: NA; j_gene: TRBJ2-7; abundance: NA; CDR3aa: CASSSGTWVEEQYF; CDR3nt: TGCGCCAGCAGCTCCGGGACATGGGTTGAGGAGCAGTACTTC
v_gene: TRBV28; d_gene: NA; j_gene: TRBJ2-7; abundance: NA; CDR3aa: CASSLPRSSYEQYF; CDR3nt: TGTGCCAGCAGTTTACCTAGGAGCTCCTACGAGCAGTACTTC
v_gene: TRBV14; d_gene: NA; j_gene: TRBJ1-4; abundance: NA; CDR3aa: CASSQGLNEKLFF; CDR3nt: TGTGCCAGCAGCCAAGGGCTTAATGAAAAACTGTTTTTT
v_gene: TRBV6-6; d_gene: TRBD1; j_gene: TRBJ1-2; abundance: NA; CDR3aa: CASSRLWTGGDGYTF; CDR3nt: TGTGCCAGCAGTCGACTATGGACAGGGGGCGATGGCTACACCTTC
v_gene: TRBV2; d_gene: TRBD1; j_gene: TRBJ2-5; abundance: NA; CDR3aa: CASSIRQGAIQETQYF; CDR3nt: TGTGCCAGCAGTATAAGACAGGGGGCAATACAAGAGACCCAGTACTTC
v_gene: TRBV27; d_gene: NA; j_gene: TRBJ2-2; abundance: once; CDR3aa: CASSPLTGELFF; CDR3nt: TGTGCCAGCAGCCCCCTCACCGGGGAGCTGTTTTTT
v_gene: TRBV28; d_gene: TRBD1; j_gene: TRBJ1-5; abundance: NA; CDR3aa: CASRSTGGSNQPQHF; CDR3nt: TGTGCCAGCAGATCGACAGGGGGCAGCAATCAGCCCCAGCATTTT
v_gene: TRBV9; d_gene: NA; j_gene: TRBJ1-1; abundance: NA; CDR3aa: CASSPTWGGNTEAFF; CDR3nt: TGTGCCAGCAGCCCTACCTGGGGGGGGAACACTGAAGCTTTCTTT
v_gene: TRBV29-1; d_gene: NA; j_gene: TRBJ2-1; abundance: few; CDR3aa: CSVARSGEQFF; CDR3nt: TGCAGCGTTGCACGTTCGGGTGAGCAGTTCTTC
v_gene: TRBV2; d_gene: NA; j_gene: TRBJ2-5; abundance: NA; CDR3aa: CASSEEEARYQETQYF; CDR3nt: TGTGCCAGCAGTGAAGAGGAAGCGCGGTACCAAGAGACCCAGTACTTC
v_gene: TRBV2; d_gene: NA; j_gene: TRBJ2-7; abundance: NA; CDR3aa: CASSPSSNLYEQYF; CDR3nt: TGTGCCAGCAGTCCATCTAGCAACCTCTACGAGCAGTACTTC
v_gene: TRBV5-1; d_gene: NA; j_gene: TRBJ2-3; abundance: NA; CDR3aa: CASSPPGDTQYF; CDR3nt: TGCGCCAGCAGCCCTCCCGGGGATACGCAGTATTTT
v_gene: TRBV7-9; d_gene: TRBD2; j_gene: TRBJ2-1; abundance: NA; CDR3aa: CASSFPRRGSEGNEQFF; CDR3nt: TGTGCCAGCAGCTTCCCGAGACGCGGGAGTGAGGGCAATGAGCAGTTCTTC
v_gene: TRBV29-1; d_gene: NA; j_gene: TRBJ1-2; abundance: NA; CDR3aa: CSVEDLERMGYGYTF; CDR3nt: TGCAGCGTTGAAGATCTAGAGCGGATGGGCTATGGCTACACCTTC
v_gene: TRBV6-1; d_gene: NA; j_gene: TRBJ1-1; abundance: NA; CDR3aa: CASTEFGVDTEAFF; CDR3nt: TGTGCCAGCACCGAGTTTGGTGTTGACACTGAAGCTTTCTTT
v_gene: TRBV15; d_gene: TRBD1; j_gene: TRBJ2-5; abundance: NA; CDR3aa: CATSMDSTGGETQYF; CDR3nt: TGTGCCACCAGCATGGACTCAACAGGGGGAGAGACCCAGTACTTC
v_gene: TRBV5-5; d_gene: TRBD2; j_gene: TRBJ2-2; abundance: NA; CDR3aa: CASSSGLAGAQPGELFF; CDR3nt: TGTGCCAGCAGCTCTGGATTAGCGGGAGCTCAACCCGGGGAGCTGTTTTTT
v_gene: TRBV27; d_gene: NA; j_gene: TRBJ2-3; abundance: NA; CDR3aa: CASSLFAGGQLGDTQYF; CDR3nt: TGTGCCAGCAGTTTATTTGCAGGCGGACAATTGGGGGATACGCAGTATTTT
v_gene: TRBV11-2; d_gene: NA; j_gene: TRBJ2-1; abundance: NA; CDR3aa: CASSRWGEDSYNEQFF; CDR3nt: TGTGCCAGCAGCCGCTGGGGCGAGGACTCCTACAATGAGCAGTTCTTC
v_gene: TRBV11-3; d_gene: TRBD2; j_gene: TRBJ2-5; abundance: NA; CDR3aa: CASSLRLAGEGETQYF; CDR3nt: TGTGCCAGCAGCTTGAGACTAGCGGGAGAAGGGGAGACCCAGTACTTC
v_gene: TRBV4-1; d_gene: TRBD1; j_gene: TRBJ1-4; abundance: NA; CDR3aa: CASSLGQGTEKLFF; CDR3nt: TGCGCCAGCAGCCTCGGACAGGGGACTGAAAAACTGTTTTTT